The clone carrying this TCR beta chain has at least ten counts. The antigen is undetermined. The CDR3 covers 15 residues. Per the germline V gene, CDR1 is SGHTA and CDR2 is FQGNSA. V trimming: 1 base; J trimming: 5 bases; junction bases outside the gene matches: 4. The sample comes from a study of regulatory T cells in long-lasting Graves disease. Study-level points and caveats: Reduced TCR diversity was observed in persistent Graves' patients versus newly diagnosed patients.

In building TCR beta libraries, iRepertoire HTBI primers were used together with Arm-PCR of CDR3 regions. From the multiplex PCR reads, TCRdb called clonotypes with MiXCR, one entry per CDR3 protein. Of more than 300,000 distinct CDR3 sequences in the sample, 12% are singletons; the top ten hold approximately 17%. Stated time point: newly diagnosed GD, antithyroid drugs for less than 3 months. After RNA was extracted from PBMCs, the TCR library was made from it. The diagnosis of Graves' disease used American Thyroid Association guidelines. These data were also filed under a second study, of T cells in Graves' hyperthyroidism and ophthalmopathy. According to that study: Through a model of 13 V-J features, ophthalmopathy was separated from stable hyperthyroidism.

Sequenced here: peripheral blood mononuclear cells (PBMCs), sampled at new diagnosis, from a patient treated with antithyroid drugs. This chain connects TRBV7-2 to TRBJ2-3; 9 positions match TRBD2. This receptor was taken from a woman aged 18-29 years with Graves disease. The CDR3 loop is CASSLVAGGVDTQYF. Written as DNA, the CDR3 is TGTGCCAGCAGCTTAGTGGCGGGAGGGGTAGATACGCAGTATTTT. Using reference TRBV7-2 and TRBJ2-3 for the parts outside the CDR3, the full variable domain is GAGVSQSPSNKVTEKGKDVELRCDPISGHTALYWYRQSLGQGLEFLIYFQGNSAPDKSGLPSDRFSAERTGGSVSTLTIQRTQQEDSAVYLCASSLVAGGVDTQYFGPGTRLTVL.